The 16 T cell receptor beta chains below were found in one sample sequenced in a study of T cell responses to AZD1222 COVID-19 vaccine. Assay: immunoSEQ multiplex PCR; the TCRdb copy retains only in-frame clones and omits some. The data hold fewer than 100,000 clones, with roughly 86% observed a single time. The material sequenced was peripheral blood, taken 28 days after the second AZD1222 dose. All receptors come from an adult who received the AZD1222 COVID-19 vaccine.

This rearrangement joins TRBV10-1 to TRBJ2-3, with 7 bases that match TRBD1. Per the germline V gene, CDR1 is WNHNN and CDR2 is SYGVQD (reference sequence). V was pared by 5 bases and J by 0 bases, with 2 bases of the junction left unmatched. This CDR3 region has 14 residues. DNA of the CDR3: TGCGCCAGCAGTCGGACAGGAAGCACAGATACGCAGTATTTT. Translating gives CASSRTGSTDTQYF.

DNA for the CDR3: TGTGCCAGCAGTGAAACAGGGGTGATCTCCTACGAGCAGTACTTC. This translates into CASSETGVISYEQYF. The chain uses TRBV6-1 and TRBJ2-7, with TRBD1 matching over 7 bases. The CDR3 is 15 amino acids. The trim removed 2 bases at V and 0 bases at J, leaving 4 bases unmatched. CDR1 and CDR2 from the germline V gene are MNHNS and SASEGT.

This chain's CDR3 is CSASAEGETQYF. The CDR3 DNA is TGCAGTGCTAGTGCCGAGGGAGAGACCCAGTACTTC. The gene calls are TRBV20-1 and TRBJ2-5; D perhaps matches TRBD2 (5 bases). Germline CDR1 is DFQATT and CDR2 is SNEGSKA (reference sequence). There are 12 residues in the CDR3. V was trimmed by 3 bases and J by 4 bases, leaving 9 bases between them.

The chain combines TRBV3-1 (or the pseudogene TRBV3-2) with TRBJ2-1, with TRBD2 matching over 12 bases. V shed 5 bases, J shed 7 bases, and the junction held 3 bases outside the gene matches. CDR3 size: 14 residues. CDR1 is LGHDT, CDR2 YNNKEL, per germline (reference sequence). The CDR3 sequence: CASSTGLAGNEQFF. CDR3 in DNA: TGTGCCAGCAGCACGGGACTAGCGGGTAATGAGCAGTTCTTC.

CDR3 nucleotide sequence: TGCGCCAGCAGCCAAGATCTGGTCGGCCAAAGTTACACCATATATTTT. The encoded protein is CASSQDLVGQSYTIYF. The chain carries TRBV4-1 and TRBJ1-3; D unresolved. This CDR3 has 16 amino acids. V gave up 0 bases and J gave up 8 bases, with 17 bases separating them. Germline V lookup: CDR1 MGHRA, CDR2 YSYEKL.

This chain uses TRBV30 with TRBJ2-3; D unresolved. CDR3 length: 14 amino acids. CDR1 GTSNPN and CDR2 SVGIG come from the germline V gene (reference sequence). With 4 bases removed from V and 2 bases from J, the gap between germline ends came to 13 bases. CDR3 sequence (DNA): TGTGCCTGGATAAGCAGGCCAAACACAGATACGCAGTATTTT. Residues: CAWISRPNTDTQYF. Filled out from reference TRBV30 and TRBJ2-3, the complete variable domain reads SQTIHQWPATLVQPVGSPLSLECTVEGTSNPNLYWYRQAAGRGLQLLFYSVGIGQISSEVPQNLSASRPQDRQFILSSKKLLLSDSGFYLCAWISRPNTDTQYFGPGTRLTVL.

V is TRBV10-2 and J is TRBJ2-1, with D possibly matching TRBD2 (5 bases). The CDR3 covers 13 residues. The V end lost 6 bases, the J end lost 7 bases, and 13 bases lay between the germline ends. CDR1 is WSHSY and CDR2 is SAAADI in the germline V gene. This CDR3 reads CASRLYSGNEQFF. Written as DNA, the CDR3 is TGCGCCAGCAGACTTTACAGCGGTAATGAGCAGTTCTTC.

V gene TRBV6-5 combines with J gene TRBJ2-1; D not certain. The germline V gene has CDR1 MNHEY and CDR2 SVGAGI. The CDR3 loop spans 13 amino acids. V shed 4 bases and J shed 7 bases, with 11 bases lying between them. The CDR3 DNA is TGTGCCAGCAGTTCTGACCCTGGGAATGAGCAGTTCTTC. It translates to CASSSDPGNEQFF.

The rearrangement links TRBV11-3 to TRBJ2-3, with 9 bases matching TRBD1. CDR1 SGHNT and CDR2 YENEEA come from the germline V gene. The trim removed 4 bases at V and 2 bases at J, leaving 4 bases unmatched. CDR3 length: 15 residues. Here the CDR3 DNA reads TGTGCCAGCAGCTCAGGACAGGGGCTCACAGATACGCAGTATTTT. As protein: CASSSGQGLTDTQYF.

This clone was detected once. CDR3 residues: CASSPRGLVSYGYTF. In DNA, the CDR3 is TGTGCCAGTAGCCCTAGAGGTTTGGTCAGCTATGGCTACACCTTC. The rearrangement joins TRBV19 to TRBJ1-2; D is undetermined. The germline V and J ends were trimmed by 6 bases and 4 bases, with 18 bases remaining between them. The CDR3 is 15 amino acids. Germline V gives CDR1 LNHDA, CDR2 SQIVND (reference sequence).

This sequence joins TRBV27 and TRBJ1-2; D might be TRBD1 (6 bases). Germline V gene data show CDR1 as MNHEY and CDR2 as SMNVEV (reference sequence). V dropped 4 bases and J dropped 2 bases, with 17 bases sitting between them. The length of the CDR3 is 16 residues. CDR3 protein: CASSSKTRGRNYGYTF. Written as DNA, the CDR3 is TGTGCCAGCAGTTCCAAAACCAGGGGTAGAAACTATGGCTACACCTTC.

V usage is TRBV28 and J usage is TRBJ1-4; a possible D gene is TRBD1 (6 bases). The length of the CDR3 is 16 residues. V lost 6 bases, J lost 8 bases, and 22 bases lay in between. The germline V gene encodes CDR1 MDHEN and CDR2 SYDVKM. Here the CDR3 reads CASRTPPGAKGEKLFF. In DNA, the CDR3 is TGTGCCAGCAGAACCCCTCCAGGGGCAAAGGGGGAAAAACTGTTTTTT.

The chain recombines TRBV4-1 with TRBJ1-1; a weak D match, TRBD1 (6 bases). Germline V gives CDR1 MGHRA, CDR2 YSYEKL. The CDR3 sequence is 16 residues long. V was clipped by 4 bases and J by 7 bases, with 22 bases between them. CDR3 sequence reads: CASSLRQEGLMSEAFF. The CDR3 region has the DNA TGCGCCAGCAGCCTACGACAGGAGGGGTTGATGAGTGAAGCTTTCTTT.

This chain joins TRBV19 and TRBJ2-5; 9 bases line up with TRBD2. Trimming took 0 bases from V and 5 from J; bases not matched to a gene: 13. This CDR3 spans 18 amino acids. CDR1 is LNHDA, CDR2 SQIVND, per germline (reference sequence). CDR3 protein: CASSIEHNSGSSSETQYF. The CDR3 nucleotides are TGTGCCAGTAGTATAGAACACAATAGCGGGAGTTCGAGCGAGACCCAGTACTTC.

The rearrangement links TRBV19 to TRBJ1-1, with a possible D match to TRBD1 (5 bases). Germline assignment: CDR1 LNHDA and CDR2 SQIVND (reference sequence). The CDR3 runs 14 residues. V was clipped by 3 bases and J by 4 bases, with 12 bases between them. CDR3 nucleotide sequence: TGTGCCAGTAGTATTGGGGCGGGGGGCACTGAAGCTTTCTTT. Translated: CASSIGAGGTEAFF. Based on the CDR3 plus reference TRBV19 and TRBJ1-1, the full variable domain is DGGITQSPKYLFRKEGQNVTLSCEQNLNHDAMYWYRQDPGQGLRLIYYSQIVNDFQKGDIAEGYSVSREKKESFPLTVTSAQKNPTAFYLCASSIGAGGTEAFFGQGTRLTVV.

The chain employs TRBV5-5 and TRBJ1-5; D perhaps matches TRBD1 (6 bases). This CDR3 contains 16 residues. Germline-derived CDR1 and CDR2 are SGHKS and YYEKEE (reference sequence). The V gene lost 3 bases and the J gene lost 2 bases, with 15 bases spanning the gap. In nucleotides, the CDR3 is TGTGCCAGCAGCTCTCAGACAGGATGGGGCAATCAGCCCCAGCATTTT. Translating gives CASSSQTGWGNQPQHF.